This is a list of T cell receptor beta chains from one sample in a study of shared clonotypes between healthy human individuals. TCRdb's copy holds only in-frame clones and misses some; the assay was immunoSEQ multiplex PCR. The sample records about 1.1 million clones, approximately 80% being singletons. Sequenced: memory CD4+ T cells from PBMCs. The receptors originated from a man between 18 and 29 years old in good health. Some clones in this sample may be carry-over from other donors' samples. CDR3s include the opening cysteine and the closing phenylalanine or tryptophan. The D gene is left open where the match is weak. Size is omitted from some rows. Given values are once, few, many or a class for expanded clones.

J gene,V gene,clone size,D gene,CDR3 DNA,CDR3 protein
TRBJ2-7,TRBV28,many,TRBD1,TGTGCCAGCAGTCCAACATCCGGGACAGGGGCAAACTTC,CASSPTSGTGANF
TRBJ2-7,TRBV9,-,-,TGTGCCAGCAGCGTAGACGGGGTAGGCGAGCAGTACTTC,CASSVDGVGEQYF
TRBJ1-1,TRBV5-1,-,-,TGCGCCAGCAGCTTGGACAGATCGAACACTGAAGCTTTCTTT,CASSLDRSNTEAFF
TRBJ2-3,TRBV30,-,-,TGTGCCTCCGCTAGGTTGGGGGCCACAGATACGCAGTATTTT,CASARLGATDTQYF
TRBJ2-1,TRBV5-4,-,-,TGTGCCAGCAGCTGGGGAGGCGCCAGCCTCTACAATGAGCAGTTCTTC,CASSWGGASLYNEQFF
TRBJ2-5,TRBV28,-,TRBD2,TGTGCCACCACCCCCGGAGCGGGACTGTACCAAGAGACCCAGTACTTC,CATTPGAGLYQETQYF
TRBJ2-1,TRBV7-2,-,TRBD2,TGTGCCAGCAGCGCTCGGTGGTTAGCGGGAACAAACAATGAGCAGTTCTTC,CASSARWLAGTNNEQFF
TRBJ2-1,TRBV2,few,-,TGTGCCAGCAGTGACCAGGGTGAGCAGTTCTTC,CASSDQGEQFF
TRBJ1-5,TRBV28,-,-,TGTGCCAGCAGCATTAAAGGGGCAGGGAGCAATCAGCCCCAGCATTTT,CASSIKGAGSNQPQHF
TRBJ2-5,TRBV4-2,-,-,TGTGCCAGCAGCCAAGATGGCTTTCCCGAGACCCAGTACTTC,CASSQDGFPETQYF
TRBJ2-2,TRBV21-1,-,-,TGTGCCAGCAGCAAAAGGTTAACAGGGGGTACCGGGGAGCTGTTTTTT,CASSKRLTGGTGELFF
TRBJ2-1,TRBV12-5,-,-,TGTGCTAGTTCGCACCAACAGGGTCTCCAGTTCTTC,CASSHQQGLQFF
TRBJ2-7,TRBV19,few,-,TGTGCCAGTAGTGTCCAAGGAAGGGTCTACGAGCAGTACTTC,CASSVQGRVYEQYF
TRBJ2-1,TRBV9,-,TRBD2,TGTGCCAGCAGCTTACTAGCGGTCCCCTACAATGAGCAGTTCTTC,CASSLLAVPYNEQFF
TRBJ1-5,TRBV28,-,-,TGTGCCAGCAGTTCGGGACGGGGAGGACGGCCCCAGCATTTT,CASSSGRGGRPQHF
TRBJ2-1,TRBV5-8,-,-,TGTGCCAGCAGCTCCGGCCGGCCTAACCGGAATGAGCAGTTCTTC,CASSSGRPNRNEQFF
TRBJ1-1,TRBV28,-,-,TGTGCCAGCAGTATAGGACCGGTTCACACTGAAGCTTTCTTT,CASSIGPVHTEAFF
TRBJ2-7,TRBV11-1,-,TRBD1,TGTGCCAGCAGCACACGGACAGGGGGCAACGAGCAGTACTTC,CASSTRTGGNEQYF
TRBJ1-2,TRBV28,-,-,TGTGCCAGCAGTTCCGGTTCTGGAGGGCGTCAGGGAGATGGCTACACCTTC,CASSSGSGGRQGDGYTF
TRBJ2-5,TRBV28,-,TRBD1,TGTGCCAGCAGCGGTTCGGGGACAGGGAAAGAGACCCAGTACTTC,CASSGSGTGKETQYF
TRBJ2-1,TRBV7-2,-,-,TGTGCCAGCAGGAGTCAGTCCTCCTACAATGAGCAGTTCTTC,CASRSQSSYNEQFF
TRBJ1-5,TRBV30,-,-,TGTGCCTGGAGTGTGGATAGGAATCAGCCCCAGCATTTT,CAWSVDRNQPQHF
TRBJ2-3,TRBV27,-,-,TGTGCCAGCACCAAGGTCGGTCCGTCTTGGACAGATACGCAGTATTTT,CASTKVGPSWTDTQYF
TRBJ2-7,TRBV2,-,TRBD1,TGTGCCAGCAGCCACCCCCGGATGGGACAGGGGTCGCACGAGCAGTACTTC,CASSHPRMGQGSHEQYF
TRBJ2-7,TRBV6-6,-,-,TGTGCCAGCAGTTATGGGCAGGGACCCCACGAGCAGTACTTC,CASSYGQGPHEQYF
TRBJ2-2,TRBV5-1,-,-,TGCGCCAGCAGCTCCACTAGAACCGGGGAGCTGTTTTTT,CASSSTRTGELFF
TRBJ1-5,TRBV6-1,-,TRBD1,TGTGCCAGCAGTGAAGGGGACAGATATCAGCCCCAGCATTTT,CASSEGDRYQPQHF
TRBJ1-1,TRBV5-1,-,-,TGCGCCAGCAGCGACGGACACTTGAACACTGAAGCTTTCTTT,CASSDGHLNTEAFF
TRBJ2-2,TRBV6-5,-,TRBD1,TGTGCCAGCAGTTACGGACAGGCAGGGACCGGGGAGCTGTTTTTT,CASSYGQAGTGELFF
TRBJ2-7,TRBV11-2,-,-,TGTGCCAGCAGCTCCTTACGAAGGATGTACGAGCAGTACTTC,CASSSLRRMYEQYF
TRBJ2-1,TRBV2,-,-,TGTGCCAGCAGTCGGACATCTGACTACAATGAGCAGTTCTTC,CASSRTSDYNEQFF
TRBJ1-1,TRBV4-2,-,-,TGTGCCAGCAGCCAAGACTTCGGAAACACTGAAGCTTTCTTT,CASSQDFGNTEAFF
TRBJ2-5,TRBV13,-,-,TGTGCCAGCAGCTTAAAGGACAGGTGGCTGGGGGGAGAGACCCAGTACTTC,CASSLKDRWLGGETQYF